The T cell receptor (beta chain) under discussion was sequenced for a study of cytomegalovirus exposure and HLA in healthy donors (TCRdb year 2017). In terms of the full investigation: According to an earlier analysis of 587 of the donors, about 179 million T cells yielded some 120 million unique TCR beta sequences and less than 300 Gb of sequence data. Every repertoire in the discovery cohort had been generated on one and the same sequencing platform. The study combined high-throughput TCR immunosequencing, statistical association of individual TCRs with disease status, and machine learning to predict cytomegalovirus infection status. Class I and class II HLA loci were covered by the typing at four-digit resolution. Four to six DR-DQ haplotypes were handled as single units for association and clustering, since linkage in the cohort was strong. Besides the first cohort of 550 to 750 subjects, a separate validation cohort made up of 90 to 150 different subjects was used. In an earlier analysis of roughly 600 of the donors, high-throughput TCR beta sequencing was used to judge whether each TCR beta V gene segment behaved as functional or pseudogenic. The aim of the study was to test whether cataloging public T cell receptors could identify signatures of past pathogen exposure. Donor age, sex, ethnicity and CMV serostatus were compiled alongside the repertoire data. The number of donors typed differed by locus, with 629-630 for A, B, C, DRB1 and DQB1, around 560 for DQA1, about 610 for DPA1, and roughly 450 for DPB1. In a later genetic analysis, genome-wide SNP genotypes for about 65% of the roughly 670 donors were used, and that subset was treated as a discovery cohort. Roughly 290 gigabases of sequencing data and around 80 million unique TCR sequences made up an early release that covered under 750 HLA-typed donors. Among 398 genotyped donors of the cohort, an average of around 240,000 unique TCR beta nucleotide sequences were sequenced per donor, 15% to 20% of them non-productive. Of the approximately 400 genotyped donors, around 81% fell in the genetic ancestry cluster associated with self-reported Caucasian donors. The study profiled the T cell repertoires of fewer than 850 subjects by immunosequencing and related them to cytomegalovirus serostatus. A later analysis re-analyzed previously published TCR beta repertoires from about 730 donors and added high-resolution HLA genotyping to study TCR occurrence patterns. The later analysis used no new phenotypic data to find candidate immune exposures, relying instead on TCR beta sequences and their occurrence across donors.

Taken from cysteine to phenylalanine, the CDR3 has 14 residues. Just the 42-base CDR3 DNA is kept, in frame starting at base 1. The CDR1 and CDR2 encoded by the germline V gene are SGHNT and YENEEA. Libraries were constructed by the immunoSEQ multiplex PCR assay. A mixture of 60 forward primers for TCR Vbeta segments and 13 reverse primers for TCR Jbeta segments was used in the multiplex PCR. The CDR3 region of rearranged TCR beta genes was amplified from genomic DNA by a multiplex PCR assay. Amplified TCR beta libraries were sequenced as 87-base-pair reads on the Illumina HiSeq System. On the study's bioinformatics: In a later analysis, tens of millions of unique TCR beta chains were counted across the 650 to 700 repertoires, and roughly 9.9 million of these chains were shared by at least two donors. To remove PCR and sequencing errors, raw reads were error-corrected and collapsed into unique sequences using a nearest-neighbor algorithm that merged closely related sequences. Alignment of CDR3 sequences to IMGT reference sequences was used to assign V, D and J gene segments. For a sequence to be retained, a match of at least six nucleotides to both a V gene segment and a J gene segment was required. A rearrangement counted as productive if the CDR3 had no stop codons and remained in frame with V and J, and every other rearrangement counted as non-productive. Following IMGT convention, CDR3 was defined as the stretch from the second conserved V-encoded cysteine to the conserved J-encoded phenylalanine. In an earlier analysis of around 540 of the donors, sequences lacking an unambiguous match to a single V gene segment were excluded. An earlier analysis of a few hundred of the donors called V segments functional above 56.7% productive rearrangements and segregating when the between-donor standard deviation exceeded 5%. A statistical classification framework was built to diagnose cytomegalovirus status from the catalog of TCR beta chain sequences. In a later analysis, TCR nucleotide sequences were compared against IMGT/GENE-DB human TR gene sequences so that V and J genes could be assigned. Using the TCRdist pipeline, a later analysis assigned CDR3 sequences along with most-parsimonious VDJ recombination scenarios. In a later analysis, every TCR beta chain was defined by the combination of its CDR3 amino acid sequence and its V-gene family, and reads without a unique V-gene family were dropped. In a later analysis, 500 to 650 highly shared, low-generation-probability nucleotide sequences were removed to address suspected cross-contamination and a sequencing artifact. A later analysis calculated a clonal expansion index for each public chain from normalized within-repertoire ranks of inferred template counts. Generation probabilities in a later analysis came from a VDJ recombination model fitted to out-of-frame rearrangements, and those results were checked against IGoR. In a later analysis, hypergeometric tests were used to score TCR-TCR, TCR-HLA and TCR-CMV co-occurrence, with a repertoire-size bias correction applied to TCR pairs. In a later analysis, false discovery rates were estimated by permuting HLA or CMV assignments 20 times. A later analysis grouped co-occurring TCRs with DBSCAN, adding TCRdist sequence similarity when clustering within HLA-allele-positive subsets. Repertoires with fewer than 30,000 or more than 120,000 public chains were left out of co-occurrence clustering, as were five repertoires with anomalous nucleotide sharing. The source is immuneACCESS, and TCRdb retained only in-frame sequences with V and J called. Part of the clones is not carried over; for the studies checked, unresolved V genes explain less than half of this, and the remainder is unexplained. That table is the source of V, J and clone size, and D and trimming were worked out from the DNA. For this sample there are 150,000 to 200,000 clones; around 84% appear just once. In total, the top ten clones hold more than 0.95% of the sample.

The research as a whole found: Because counts were too low, some 17 rarely observed V segments, including chromosome 9 orphons, were excluded from the earlier analysis of 587 of the donors. Compared with the roughly 720-donor mean, donors in an Asian-associated ancestry cluster had fewer N-insertions in productive TCRs, according to a later genetic analysis. Assigning TCR associations to individual alleles was difficult when HLA alleles, especially DR and DQ, strongly co-occurred. For the cohort, immune exposure information was limited to CMV serostatus. A later analysis found that most CMV-associated TCR beta chains appeared HLA-restricted, with HLA associations seemingly driven largely by CMV exposure. A further reported finding was that TCR beta sequences accurately predicted the HLA-A and HLA-B alleles for most subjects in the first cohort. Broadly in line with IMGT annotations, most TCR beta V segments showed up in productive rearrangements about 87% or about 30% of the time in an earlier analysis of under 700 of the donors. A later genetic analysis associated a missense DCLRE1C variant with V-gene and J-gene trimming of TCR beta chains, and an independent cohort replicated the association. A group of highly shared sequence variants was considered likely to be a technical artifact of the sequencing pipeline. A later analysis found that TCR association rates varied across HLA loci, with DRB1 alleles showing the most associated TCRs and HLA-C alleles the fewest. The study gave a list of roughly 150 TCR beta chains associated with cytomegalovirus. Some IMGT-functional V segments, including TRBV6-2 and TRBV6-3, could not be distinguished by the 87-base-pair reads and were therefore excluded. In vitro tests confirmed that a few of the cytomegalovirus-associated TCR beta chains recognize cytomegalovirus antigens. At a false discovery rate of 0.05, a later analysis linked approximately 18,000 TCR beta sequences to specific HLA alleles. HLA typing was unavailable for some donors at each locus, so association tests used only the typed subset. Linkage disequilibrium might explain the correlated functional status among segregating V segments, but an unknown experimental factor could not be ruled out. Presence/absence analyses assumed roughly uniform sequencing depth across donors, an assumption that may not hold. Cytomegalovirus status was reported to be diagnosed by the classifier with high specificity and sensitivity in both the original and validation cohorts. The authors suggested that the approach could potentially be generalized to other disease states and immunological phenotypes. Compared with equally common non-associated chains, HLA-associated TCR beta chains in a later analysis were more clonally expanded and had lower generation probabilities. A later analysis reported that several top co-occurrence clusters appeared linked to parvovirus B19, influenza, CMV and Epstein-Barr virus. While some public TCRs were present in many individuals, most TCR sequences turned up only very rarely across donors. This cohort had only TCR beta chains sequenced, and the lack of alpha or paired-chain data limited which features could be detected.

The cohort comprised 666 healthy bone marrow donors. Cohort members were all nominally healthy when sampled, although unrecorded immune exposures were likely present. The donor was CMV seropositive and was included in the group of 250 to 350 seropositive cohort members. A peripheral blood sample was provided by each donor, and peripheral blood mononuclear cells were used for TCR beta sequencing. The Qiagen DNeasy Blood Extraction Kit was used to extract genomic DNA from the blood cell samples. This clone was counted once. Its antigen specificity is not known. No base quality information exists; no much larger clone differs at one position.

The sequence joins TRBV11-3 to TRBJ2-5, with TRBD2 identical over 12 junction bases. The J call is uncertain, as TRBJ2-7 better fits the DNA end. The source material was PBMCs. This receptor was taken from a girl aged 2 to 9 in good health and CMV-seropositive. The sequence in DNA is TGTGCCAGCAGCCCGACTAGCGGGAGCAACGAGCAGTACTTC. It specifies CASSPTSGSNEQYF.